This TCR beta chain was found in a study of blood T cell repertoires in COVID-19. Sequenced by immunoSEQ multiplex PCR; TCRdb stores in-frame clones only, minus some. The data hold roughly 27,000 clones, with nearly 90% observed a single time. The receptor comes from a human donor in a cohort sampled during active COVID-19. Material for sequencing was peripheral blood.

In nucleotides, the CDR3 is TGTGCCAGCAGCGTAGGTCCCGGTTCAGATACGCAGTATTTT. It encodes CASSVGPGSDTQYF. This chain connects TRBV9 to TRBJ2-3; the D is unclear. CDR3 length equals 14 residues. The germline CDR1 and CDR2 sequences are SGDLS and YYNGEE. The V end lost 0 bases, the J end lost 4 bases, and 9 bases lay between the germline ends.